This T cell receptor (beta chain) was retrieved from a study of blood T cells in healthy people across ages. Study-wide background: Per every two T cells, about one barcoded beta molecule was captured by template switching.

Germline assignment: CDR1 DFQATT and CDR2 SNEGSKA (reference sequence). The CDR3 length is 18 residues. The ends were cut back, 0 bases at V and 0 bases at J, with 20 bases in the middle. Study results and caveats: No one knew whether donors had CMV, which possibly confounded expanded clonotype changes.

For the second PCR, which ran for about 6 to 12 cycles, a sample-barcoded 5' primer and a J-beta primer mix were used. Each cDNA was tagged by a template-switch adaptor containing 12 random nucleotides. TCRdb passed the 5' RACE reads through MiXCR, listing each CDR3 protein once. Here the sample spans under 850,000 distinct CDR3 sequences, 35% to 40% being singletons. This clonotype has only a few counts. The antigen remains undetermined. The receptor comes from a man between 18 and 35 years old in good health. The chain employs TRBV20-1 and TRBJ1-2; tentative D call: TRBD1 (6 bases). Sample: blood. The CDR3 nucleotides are TGCAGTGCTAGAGATCATCCGGACAGAGACCTTACTAACTATGGCTACACCTTC. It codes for CSARDHPDRDLTNYGYTF.